Each of the 8 T cell receptor beta chains below was sequenced from the same sample in a study of blood T cell repertoires in COVID-19. TCRdb's copy holds only in-frame clones and misses some; the assay was immunoSEQ multiplex PCR. The sample lists 150,000 to 200,000 clones, over 70% occurring once. Sequenced material: PBMCs or T cells enriched from blood (not recorded which). The receptors stem from a man aged 45-65 years who had recovered from COVID-19.

This clone was recorded only once. CDR3 sequence reads: CASSLSGQPNQPQHF. The DNA for the CDR3 is TGTGCCAGCAGTTTATCGGGACAGCCAAATCAGCCCCAGCATTTT. The chain uses TRBV28 and TRBJ1-5; 7 bases are shared with TRBD1. J was trimmed by 4 bases and V by 1 base; bases with no gene match: 4. Germline-derived CDR1 and CDR2 are MDHEN and SYDVKM. The CDR3 consists of 15 residues.

The V gene is TRBV4-1, the J gene TRBJ2-1; TRBD2 might be the D (5 bases). V lost 1 base, J lost 9 bases, and 10 bases lay in between. The CDR3 is 13 amino acids. Germline CDR1 MGHRA, CDR2 YSYEKL. CDR3 amino acids: CASSQVDGIEQFF. CDR3 DNA: TGCGCCAGCAGCCAAGTGGACGGGATTGAGCAGTTCTTC.

This clone showed up many times. The chain joins TRBV21-1 to TRBJ2-7; TRBD1, the D gene given by the table, was not confirmed from the DNA. TRBV21-1 is an annotated pseudogene. The CDR3 has 17 residues. The CDR3 loop reads CASSKAGTGTGRYEQYF. The CDR3 coding sequence is TGTGCCAGCAGCAAAGCGGGTACCGGGACAGGGCGATACGAGCAGTACTTC.

In the case of this clone: Other DNA variants within this sample encode the same CDR3. The gene calls are TRBV30 and TRBJ1-1, with D possibly being TRBD1 (6 bases). Germline CDR1 reads GTSNPN; CDR2 reads SVGIG (reference sequence). This CDR3 comprises 13 residues. The V and J ends lost 0 bases and 1 base respectively, with 6 bases between them. The CDR3 region is CAWSVGGNTEAFF. As DNA, the CDR3 is TGTGCCTGGAGTGTAGGGGGGAACACTGAAGCTTTCTTT. The complete variable domain, with remaining parts taken from reference TRBV30 and TRBJ1-1, reads SQTIHQWPATLVQPVGSPLSLECTVEGTSNPNLYWYRQAAGRGLQLLFYSVGIGQISSEVPQNLSASRPQDRQFILSSKKLLLSDSGFYLCAWSVGGNTEAFFGQGTRLTVV.

This chain links TRBV5-5 with TRBJ2-2; 12 bases agree with TRBD1. The trim removed 3 bases at V and 4 bases at J, leaving 4 bases unmatched. Germline-derived CDR1 and CDR2 are SGHKS and YYEKEE (reference sequence). This CDR3 spans 16 amino acids. The CDR3 spells CASSSGQGAFTGELFF. The CDR3 nucleotides read TGTGCCAGCAGCTCGGGACAGGGGGCTTTCACCGGGGAGCTGTTTTTT.

This rearrangement joins TRBV3-1 (or the pseudogene TRBV3-2) to TRBJ1-4; 7 bases line up with TRBD1. CDR3 size: 13 residues. V was clipped by 1 base and J by 8 bases; unmatched bases: 1. Germline CDR1 LGHDT, CDR2 YNNKEL (reference sequence). CDR3 in DNA: TGTGCCAGCAGCCAAGTGGACAGGGAAAAACTGTTTTTT. Protein product: CASSQVDREKLFF.

This chain uses TRBV9 with TRBJ2-1; TRBD2 aligns across 9 bases. The V segment lost 4 bases and the J segment 3 bases; nucleotides outside the gene matches: 5. Germline CDR1 and CDR2: SGDLS and YYNGEE. This CDR3 is built from 15 residues. The CDR3 is CASSQTSGNYNEQFF. In DNA form, the CDR3 reads TGTGCCAGCAGCCAGACTAGCGGTAACTACAATGAGCAGTTCTTC.

The V and J genes are TRBV6-5 and TRBJ1-6, with D unclear. CDR1 and CDR2 (germline): MNHEY, SVGAGI. This CDR3 spans 15 amino acids. Trimming stripped 1 base from V and 5 bases from J, with 9 bases between. The CDR3 is CASSYFDGNNSPLHF. Here the CDR3 DNA reads TGTGCCAGCAGTTACTTCGACGGGAATAATTCACCCCTCCACTTT.